Listed here are 14 T cell receptor beta chains from one sample, sequenced in a study of patients and donors after allogeneic stem cell transplantation. TCRdb reprocessed the RT-PCR reads via MiXCR and lists one record per CDR3 protein. The sample has about 400,000 distinct CDR3 sequences; 16% are singletons. Sample: blood, either unsorted or a sorted T cell fraction (not recorded which). These receptors came from a human donor who was either an allogeneic HSCT recipient or a stem cell or donor lymphocyte infusion donor (not recorded which). It is not recorded whose cells these are; they may come from a transplant donor.

This clonotype has a handful of counts. The chain couples TRBV11-1 to TRBJ2-1, with D possibly matching TRBD2 (6 bases). Looked up from germline, CDR1 is SGHAT and CDR2 is FQDESV (reference sequence). The CDR3 runs to 15 residues. The V end was cut by 3 bases, the J end by 4 bases, with 13 bases between. The CDR3: CASSFRPSEYNEQFF. The CDR3 nucleotides are TGTGCCAGCAGCTTTCGTCCTAGCGAGTACAATGAGCAGTTCTTC.

The V call is TRBV29-1, the J call TRBJ1-1, with D tentatively TRBD1 (5 bases). The V end lost 6 bases, the J end lost 6 bases, and 14 bases lay between the germline ends. This CDR3 has 12 residues. Germline V gene lookup returns CDR1 SQVTM and CDR2 ANQGSEA. CDR3 region: CSVPGRGSEAFF. CDR3 bases: TGCAGCGTCCCGGGGCGGGGCTCTGAAGCTTTCTTT. Together with reference TRBV29-1 and TRBJ1-1, the CDR3 gives the full variable domain: SAVISQKPSRDICQRGTSLTIQCQVDSQVTMMFWYRQQPGQSLTLIATANQGSEATYESGFVIDKFPISRPNLTFSTLTVSNMSPEDSSIYLCSVPGRGSEAFFGQGTRLTVV.

This clonotype came up many times. This chain uses TRBV29-1 with TRBJ2-3; D unclear. CDR1 is SQVTM and CDR2 is ANQGSEA in the germline V gene. The CDR3 loop spans 10 amino acids. The germline V and J ends were trimmed by 0 bases and 8 bases, with 3 bases remaining between them. The CDR3 nucleotides read TGCAGCGTTGAAGAAGGTACGCAGTATTTT. It is translated as CSVEEGTQYF.

The table lists this clonotype with many counts. The V and J genes are TRBV12-3 or TRBV12-4 and TRBJ2-5; 12 bases are shared with TRBD2. The CDR3 spans 16 residues. After removal of 5 bases from V and 1 base from J, the junction contained 5 bases not matched to a gene. The CDR3 nucleotides are TGTGCCAGCAGTATCTCTAGCGGGGGGGCCCAAGAGACCCAGTACTTC. Translated: CASSISSGGAQETQYF.

This chain uses TRBV19 with TRBJ1-6; D is perhaps TRBD1 (5 bases). CDR3 size: 13 residues. Trimming took 11 bases from V and 8 from J, leaving 16 bases between them. CDR1 is LNHDA and CDR2 is SQIVND in the germline V gene (reference sequence). CDR3 DNA: TGTGCCGCAGGGTCCGGGGATTATTCACCCCTCCACTTT. Translated, it gives CAAGSGDYSPLHF. Variable domain in full (rest from reference TRBV19 and TRBJ1-6): DGGITQSPKYLFRKEGQNVTLSCEQNLNHDAMYWYRQDPGQGLRLIYYSQIVNDFQKGDIAEGYSVSREKKESFPLTVTSAQKNPTAFYLCAAGSGDYSPLHFGNGTRLTVT.

The chain is built from TRBV19 and TRBJ2-1; 7 nucleotides agree with TRBD2. CDR3 length: 15 residues. With V trimmed by 2 bases and J by 7 bases, 8 bases remained unmatched. CDR1 is LNHDA, CDR2 SQIVND, per germline (reference sequence). The CDR3 loop is CASSILGRAGNEQFF. The CDR3 bases are TGTGCCAGTAGTATACTTGGGAGGGCCGGGAATGAGCAGTTCTTC.

This clonotype was recorded a few times. The chain has TRBV15 and TRBJ2-3, with D perhaps assigned TRBD1 or TRBD2 (6 bases each). Between the trimmed V and J ends, which lost 5 bases and 3 bases, there was a span of 18 bases. CDR1 LNHNV and CDR2 YYDKDF come from the germline V gene (reference sequence). This CDR3 comprises 16 residues. The CDR3 is CATSRTRGDITDTQYF. Here the CDR3 DNA reads TGTGCCACCAGCCGCACAAGGGGGGACATTACAGATACGCAGTATTTT. Variable domain in full (rest from reference TRBV15 and TRBJ2-3): DAMVIQNPRYQVTQFGKPVTLSCSQTLNHNVMYWYQQKSSQAPKLLFHYYDKDFNNEADTPDNFQSRRPNTSFCFLDIRSPGLGDTAMYLCATSRTRGDITDTQYFGPGTRLTVL.

The chain carries TRBV7-2 and TRBJ2-2; 7 bases agree with TRBD2. The CDR3 runs to 13 residues. Germline CDR1 reads SGHTA; CDR2 reads FQGNSA. Trimming cost V 3 bases and J 7 bases; bases outside gene matches: 2. The DNA of the CDR3 is TGTGCCAGCAGCTTGGGGGGGATCGGGGAGCTGTTTTTT. Amino acids: CASSLGGIGELFF.

This sequence joins TRBV15 and TRBJ1-5; D ambiguous. Germline V gene lookup returns CDR1 LNHNV and CDR2 YYDKDF (reference sequence). The V gene lost 5 bases and the J gene lost 1 base, with 9 bases spanning the gap. The CDR3 sequence is 14 residues long. The DNA for the CDR3 is TGTGCCACCAGCTTGGACGGGAGCAATCAGCCCCAGCATTTT. It codes for CATSLDGSNQPQHF.

CDR3: CASSLAGGGINTDTQYF. CDR3 DNA sequence: TGTGCCAGCAGTTTAGCGGGCGGGGGAATTAACACAGATACGCAGTATTTT. The chain joins TRBV12-3 or TRBV12-4 to TRBJ2-3, with 7 bases lining up with TRBD2. The CDR3 length is 17 residues. After removal of 0 bases from V and 2 bases from J, the junction contained 8 bases not matched to a gene.

There are a few counts of this clonotype. This chain connects TRBV19 to TRBJ2-7; D unresolved. Germline assignment: CDR1 LNHDA and CDR2 SQIVND (reference sequence). The length of the CDR3 is 13 residues. The V and J ends lost 5 bases and 3 bases respectively, with 11 bases between them. CDR3 sequence: CASSDPPGYEQYF. The DNA for the CDR3 is TGTGCCAGTAGTGACCCACCGGGCTACGAGCAGTACTTC.

This clonotype was recorded at least ten times. This chain connects TRBV2 to TRBJ1-1; D remains unclear. V was clipped by 5 bases and J by 5 bases, with 6 bases between them. The CDR3 sequence is 11 residues long. Germline V gene lookup returns CDR1 SNHLY and CDR2 FYNNEI. CDR3 bases: TGTGCCAGCAGTAGTAGAACTGAAGCTTTCTTT. It translates to CASSSRTEAFF.

This clonotype was recorded a few times. The chain links TRBV7-8 to TRBJ1-2; no reliable D call. Trimming removed 2 bases from V and 3 bases from J, with 13 bases in between. Germline V gene sequence: CDR1 SGHVS, CDR2 FQNEAQ. The CDR3 sequence is 15 residues long. CDR3: CASSLRAGADYGYTF. CDR3 sequence (DNA): TGTGCCAGCAGCTTACGCGCGGGAGCCGACTATGGCTACACCTTC.

The chain employs TRBV25-1 and TRBJ1-1; D not certain. In germline, CDR1 is MGHDK, CDR2 SYGVNS. Trimming removed 4 bases at V and 0 bases at J, with 9 bases between. The CDR3 spans 14 residues. The chain's CDR3 is CASSARAMNTEAFF. Written as DNA, the CDR3 is TGTGCCAGCAGTGCTCGAGCCATGAACACTGAAGCTTTCTTT.